These T cell receptor beta chains were read from a single sample in a study of early T cells in non-severe SARS-CoV-2 infection. TCRdb called the 5' RACE reads again in MiXCR, with one record for every CDR3 protein. The top ten hold about a sixth of the sample, which has more than 35,000 distinct CDR3 sequences, 3.5% to 5% seen once. The sequenced material came from whole blood. These TCRs come from an adult who was a healthcare worker with PCR-confirmed SARS-CoV-2 infection or an uninfected control (not recorded which). CDR3s include the opening cysteine and the closing phenylalanine or tryptophan. The order of the fields is V gene, clone size, J gene, CDR3 length, D gene, CDR3 protein, CDR3 DNA. The D gene is left open where the match is weak. Size tells how often a clone was seen (once, few, many) or the class of an expanded clone, and some rows leave it out.

>TRBV12-3/TRBV12-4|many|TRBJ2-3|14|NA
CASSLGPGTDTQYF
TGTGCCAGCAGTTTAGGTCCGGGAACAGATACGCAGTATTTT
>TRBV19|many|TRBJ2-2|16|NA
CASSFALGRDTGELFF
TGTGCCAGTAGTTTCGCGCTGGGTCGGGACACCGGGGAGCTGTTTTTT
>TRBV20-1|many|TRBJ1-1|12|NA
CSASSGITEAFF
TGCAGTGCTAGTTCGGGTATCACTGAAGCTTTCTTT
>TRBV5-1|few|TRBJ1-2|14|NA
CASRLDISNYGYTF
TGCGCCAGCAGGTTGGACATCTCTAACTATGGCTACACCTTC
>TRBV20-1|many|TRBJ2-7|13|NA
CSAAGLGDYEQYF
TGCAGTGCAGCAGGGCTGGGCGACTACGAGCAGTACTTC
>TRBV5-1|many|TRBJ1-4|14|TRBD1
CASSQGQENEKLFF
TGCGCCAGCAGCCAGGGACAGGAAAATGAAAAACTGTTTTTT
>TRBV12-3/TRBV12-4|many|TRBJ2-3|14|NA
CASSLRSPEDTQYF
TGTGCCAGCAGTTTAAGGAGTCCTGAAGATACGCAGTATTTT
>TRBV12-3/TRBV12-4|NA|TRBJ2-7|15|TRBD1
CASSPVKGADYEQYF
TGTGCCAGCAGCCCCGTGAAGGGGGCGGACTACGAGCAGTACTTC
>TRBV12-2|many|TRBJ2-7|15|NA
CASRLARWQAVEQYF
TGTGCAAGTCGCTTAGCCCGCTGGCAAGCAGTAGAGCAGTACTTC
>TRBV11-3|many|TRBJ2-1|13|NA
CASSFRGTNEQFF
TGTGCCAGCAGCTTCAGGGGAACCAATGAGCAGTTCTTC
>TRBV20-1|many|TRBJ1-5|13|NA
CSVAFRGYQPQHF
TGCAGTGTAGCCTTCCGAGGTTATCAGCCCCAGCATTTT
>TRBV3-1|many|TRBJ2-4|21|TRBD2
CASSQDRSASGGPLAKNIQYF
TGTGCCAGCAGCCAAGATAGGAGTGCTAGCGGGGGACCGCTAGCCAAAAACATTCAGTACTTC
>TRBV4-1|many|TRBJ2-3|15|NA
CASSQGRGSTDTQYF
TGCGCCAGCAGCCAAGGCCGGGGGAGCACAGATACGCAGTATTTT
>TRBV4-2|NA|TRBJ1-1|16|NA
CASSQEPQNRGNEAFF
TGTGCCAGCAGCCAAGAACCCCAGAACAGAGGGAATGAAGCTTTCTTT
>TRBV21-1|many|TRBJ1-2|14|NA
CASSKASKVFGYTF
TGTGCCAGCAGCAAAGCTTCGAAGGTCTTTGGCTACACCTTC
>TRBV5-1|NA|TRBJ2-1|16|NA
CASSPSPASSYNEQFF
TGCGCCAGCAGCCCTAGCCCGGCAAGCTCCTACAATGAGCAGTTCTTC
>TRBV4-1|NA|TRBJ1-1|15|NA
CASSQVGKRNTEAFF
TGCGCCAGCAGCCAAGTAGGGAAGAGGAACACTGAAGCTTTCTTT
>TRBV5-4|many|TRBJ1-1|13|NA
CASSLDGYTEAFF
TGTGCCAGCAGCTTGGACGGCTACACTGAAGCTTTCTTT
>TRBV11-1|few|TRBJ2-7|14|TRBD2
CASSRRTSDYEQYF
TGTGCCAGCAGCCGCCGGACTAGCGATTACGAGCAGTACTTC
>TRBV10-3|many|TRBJ2-5|14|NA
CAISLNRDQETQYF
TGTGCCATCAGCCTCAACCGGGATCAAGAGACCCAGTACTTC
>TRBV5-1|many|TRBJ2-1|15|TRBD2
CASSSLVAGGPEQFF
TGCGCCAGCAGCTCCCTAGTAGCGGGGGGGCCCGAGCAGTTCTTC
>TRBV2|few|TRBJ2-7|11|NA
CASREGYEQYF
TGTGCCAGCAGGGAGGGTTACGAGCAGTACTTC
>TRBV29-1|many|TRBJ2-3|14|NA
CSVEDLSNTDTQYF
TGCAGCGTTGAAGATCTTTCCAACACAGATACGCAGTATTTT
>TRBV29-1|many|TRBJ2-1|14|TRBD2
CSAAGGRSYNEQFF
TGCAGCGCCGCGGGGGGCCGCTCCTACAATGAGCAGTTCTTC
>TRBV14|many|TRBJ1-6|15|NA
CASSQGRQGRPPLHF
TGTGCCAGCAGCCAAGGGCGGCAGGGAAGGCCACCCCTCCACTTT
>TRBV7-3|many|TRBJ2-3|14|NA
CASSRDRFTDTQYF
TGTGCCAGCAGCAGGGACCGTTTCACAGATACGCAGTATTTT
>TRBV5-5|many|TRBJ1-2|16|NA
CASSLWDTLQGRGYTF
TGTGCCAGCAGCTTGTGGGATACTCTACAGGGTAGAGGCTACACCTTC
>TRBV2|many|TRBJ2-3|14|TRBD1
CASSPLRGQDTQYF
TGTGCCAGCAGTCCCTTGAGGGGGCAGGATACGCAGTATTTT
>TRBV11-1|many|TRBJ2-5|13|TRBD1
CASSNRGLETQYF
TGTGCCAGCAGCAACAGGGGGTTAGAGACCCAGTACTTC
>TRBV5-1|many|TRBJ2-1|15|TRBD1
CASNPRGQGYNEQFF
TGCGCCAGCAACCCAAGGGGACAGGGCTACAATGAGCAGTTCTTC
>TRBV7-9|few|TRBJ2-1|15|TRBD1
CASSHRGQGYNEQFF
TGTGCCAGCAGCCACCGGGGACAGGGGTACAATGAGCAGTTCTTC
>TRBV5-1|few|TRBJ2-4|15|TRBD1
CASSLEGTGVGIQYF
TGCGCCAGCAGCCTGGAAGGGACAGGGGTGGGCATTCAGTACTTC
>TRBV6-2/TRBV6-3|many|TRBJ2-7|14|NA
CASGRGGLSGEQYF
TGTGCCAGCGGCCGGGGCGGCCTGTCGGGGGAGCAGTACTTC
>TRBV5-4|NA|TRBJ2-7|13|TRBD1
CASSSGTGYEQYF
TGTGCCAGCAGCTCAGGGACAGGCTACGAGCAGTACTTC
>TRBV7-9|many|TRBJ1-1|15|NA
CASTPVGGLNTEAFF
TGTGCCAGCACTCCGGTCGGGGGATTGAACACTGAAGCTTTCTTT
>TRBV7-9|few|TRBJ1-4|15|NA
CASSPRTVGNEKLFF
TGTGCCAGCAGCCCCCGGACAGTTGGGAATGAAAAACTGTTTTTT
>TRBV30|many|TRBJ1-2|12|NA
CAWSLRLDSYTF
TGTGCCTGGAGTCTCCGGTTAGACTCCTACACCTTC
>TRBV30|many|TRBJ1-5|13|NA
CAWSEQGNQPQHF
TGTGCCTGGAGTGAACAGGGCAATCAGCCCCAGCATTTT
>TRBV12-3/TRBV12-4|NA|TRBJ2-3|15|TRBD2
CASSFRGGAEDTQYF
TGTGCCAGCAGTTTTCGCGGGGGGGCCGAAGATACGCAGTATTTT
>TRBV6-1|many|TRBJ1-1|13|NA
CASRENENTEAFF
TGTGCCAGCAGAGAGAACGAGAACACTGAAGCTTTCTTT
>TRBV7-3|many|TRBJ2-5|12|NA
CASGMGGETQYF
TGTGCCAGCGGGATGGGGGGAGAGACCCAGTACTTC
>TRBV6-1|many|TRBJ1-5|14|NA
CASSDIIRDQPQHF
TGTGCCAGCAGTGACATTATTCGTGATCAGCCCCAGCATTTT